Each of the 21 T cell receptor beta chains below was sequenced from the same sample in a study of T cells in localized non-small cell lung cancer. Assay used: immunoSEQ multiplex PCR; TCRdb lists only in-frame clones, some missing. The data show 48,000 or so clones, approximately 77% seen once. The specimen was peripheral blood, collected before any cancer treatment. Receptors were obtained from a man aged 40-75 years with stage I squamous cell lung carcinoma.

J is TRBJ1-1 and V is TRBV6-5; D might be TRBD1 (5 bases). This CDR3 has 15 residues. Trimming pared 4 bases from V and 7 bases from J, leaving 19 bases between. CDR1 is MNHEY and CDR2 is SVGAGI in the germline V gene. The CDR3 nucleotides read TGTGCCAGCAGTTGGCGTAGGCAGGGTAAGGGTGAAGCTTTCTTT. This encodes CASSWRRQGKGEAFF.

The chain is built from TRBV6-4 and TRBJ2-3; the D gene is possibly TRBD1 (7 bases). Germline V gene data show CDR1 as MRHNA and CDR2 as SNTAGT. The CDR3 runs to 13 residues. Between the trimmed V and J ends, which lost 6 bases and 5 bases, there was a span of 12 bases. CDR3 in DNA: TGTGCCAGCAGCTCCCAGGGGGGAGATACGCAGTATTTT. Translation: CASSSQGGDTQYF.

In DNA form, the CDR3 reads TGTGCCAGCAGCTTGGATACGGGTACCGGGGAGCTGTTTTTT. This sequence encodes CASSLDTGTGELFF. The gene calls are TRBV5-4 and TRBJ2-2, with D hard to call. CDR1 is SGHNT, CDR2 YYREEE, per germline (reference sequence). V dropped 0 bases and J dropped 5 bases, with 8 bases sitting between them. This CDR3 comprises 14 residues.

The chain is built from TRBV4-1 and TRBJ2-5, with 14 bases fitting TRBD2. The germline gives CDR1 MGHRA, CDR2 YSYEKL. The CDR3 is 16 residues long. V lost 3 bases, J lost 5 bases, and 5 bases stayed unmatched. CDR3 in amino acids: CASSQTSGGAGETQYF. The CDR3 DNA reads TGCGCCAGCAGCCAGACTAGCGGGGGGGCCGGGGAGACCCAGTACTTC.

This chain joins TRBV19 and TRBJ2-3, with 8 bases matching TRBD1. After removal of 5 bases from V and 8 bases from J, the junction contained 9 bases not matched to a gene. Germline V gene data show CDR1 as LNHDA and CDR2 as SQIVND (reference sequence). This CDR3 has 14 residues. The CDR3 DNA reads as TGTGCCAGTAGTTTTCGGACAGGGCCCGGTACGCAGTATTTT. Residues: CASSFRTGPGTQYF.

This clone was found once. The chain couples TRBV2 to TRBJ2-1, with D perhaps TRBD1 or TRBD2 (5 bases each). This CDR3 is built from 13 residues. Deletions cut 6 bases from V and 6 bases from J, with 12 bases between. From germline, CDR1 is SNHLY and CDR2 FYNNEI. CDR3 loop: CASRGEGANEQFF. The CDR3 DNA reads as TGTGCCAGCAGGGGGGAAGGGGCCAATGAGCAGTTCTTC.

The CDR3 bases are TGTGCCAGCAGCCTGGTCGGAGCTAGCGGGGGGTACAATGAGCAGTTCTTC. It codes for CASSLVGASGGYNEQFF. The chain couples TRBV5-8 to TRBJ2-1; 11 bases align to TRBD2. Unmatched junction bases numbered 10, after V lost 4 bases and J lost 4 bases. This CDR3 comprises 17 residues. The germline V gene encodes CDR1 SGHTS and CDR2 YDEGEE.

In DNA form, the CDR3 reads TGTGCCAGCATGGCAGGTTATTTTTCGGAGACCCAGTACTTC. It yields the protein CASMAGYFSETQYF. This sequence joins TRBV27 and TRBJ2-5; no definite D call. Trimming left V 7 bases short and J 5 bases short, with 17 bases between. CDR1 and CDR2 from the germline V gene are MNHEY and SMNVEV (reference sequence). CDR3 length: 14 residues.

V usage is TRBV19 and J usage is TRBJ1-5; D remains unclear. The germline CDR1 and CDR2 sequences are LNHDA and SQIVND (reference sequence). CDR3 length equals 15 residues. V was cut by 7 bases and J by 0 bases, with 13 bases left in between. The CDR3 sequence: CASKDTRLSNQPQHF. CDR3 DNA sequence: TGTGCCAGTAAGGATACGAGGCTTAGCAATCAGCCCCAGCATTTT.

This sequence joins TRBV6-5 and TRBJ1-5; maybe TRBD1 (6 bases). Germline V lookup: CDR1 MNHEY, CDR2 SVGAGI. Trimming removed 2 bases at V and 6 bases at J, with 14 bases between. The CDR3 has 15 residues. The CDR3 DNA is TGTGCCAGCAGTTACGGATCAGGGGACGTTCAGCCCCAGCATTTT. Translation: CASSYGSGDVQPQHF.

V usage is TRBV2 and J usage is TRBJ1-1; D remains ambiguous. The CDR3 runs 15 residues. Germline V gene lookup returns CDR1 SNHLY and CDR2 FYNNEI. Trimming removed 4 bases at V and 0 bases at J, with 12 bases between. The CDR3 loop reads CASSADAGMNTEAFF. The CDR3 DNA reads TGTGCCAGCAGTGCTGACGCGGGGATGAACACTGAAGCTTTCTTT.

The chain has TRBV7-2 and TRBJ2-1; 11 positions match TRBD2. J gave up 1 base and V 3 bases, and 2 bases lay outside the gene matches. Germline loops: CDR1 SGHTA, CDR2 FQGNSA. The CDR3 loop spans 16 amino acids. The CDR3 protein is CASSFSGGESYNEQFF. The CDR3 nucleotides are TGTGCCAGCAGCTTTAGCGGGGGGGAATCCTACAATGAGCAGTTCTTC.

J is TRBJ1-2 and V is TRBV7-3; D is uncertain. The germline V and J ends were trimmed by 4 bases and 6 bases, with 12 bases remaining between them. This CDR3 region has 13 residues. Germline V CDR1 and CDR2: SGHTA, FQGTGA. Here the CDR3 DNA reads TGTGCCAGCAGCTCCAGCCCATGGGATGGCTACACCTTC. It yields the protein CASSSSPWDGYTF.

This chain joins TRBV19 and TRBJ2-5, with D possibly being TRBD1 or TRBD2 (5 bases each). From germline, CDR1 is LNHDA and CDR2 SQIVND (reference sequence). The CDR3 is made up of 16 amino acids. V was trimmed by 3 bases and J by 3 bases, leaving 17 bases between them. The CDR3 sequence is CASSIYRRDGEETQYF. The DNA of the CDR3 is TGTGCCAGTAGTATCTACCGCAGGGACGGGGAAGAGACCCAGTACTTC.

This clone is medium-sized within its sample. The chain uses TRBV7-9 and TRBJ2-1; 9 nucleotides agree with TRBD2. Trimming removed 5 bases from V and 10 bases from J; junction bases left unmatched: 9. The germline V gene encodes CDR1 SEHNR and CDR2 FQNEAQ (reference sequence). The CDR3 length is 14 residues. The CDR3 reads CASSQAGGAGEQFF. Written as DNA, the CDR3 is TGTGCCAGCAGCCAAGCGGGGGGTGCAGGGGAGCAGTTCTTC.

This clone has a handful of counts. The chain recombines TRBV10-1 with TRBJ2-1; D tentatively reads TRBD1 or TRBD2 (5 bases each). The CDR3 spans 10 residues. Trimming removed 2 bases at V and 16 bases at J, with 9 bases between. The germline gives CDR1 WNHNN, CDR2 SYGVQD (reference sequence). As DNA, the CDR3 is TGCGCCAGCAGTGAGGGGGACGGTTTCTTC. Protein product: CASSEGDGFF.

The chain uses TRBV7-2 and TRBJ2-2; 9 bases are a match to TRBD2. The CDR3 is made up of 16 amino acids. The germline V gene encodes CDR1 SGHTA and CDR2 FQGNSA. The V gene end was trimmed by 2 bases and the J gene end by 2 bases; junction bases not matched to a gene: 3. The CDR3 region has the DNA TGTGCCAGCAGCTTACTAGCGGGGTCAAACACCGGGGAGCTGTTTTTT. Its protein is CASSLLAGSNTGELFF. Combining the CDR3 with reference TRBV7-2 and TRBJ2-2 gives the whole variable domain GAGVSQSPSNKVTEKGKDVELRCDPISGHTALYWYRQSLGQGLEFLIYFQGNSAPDKSGLPSDRFSAERTGGSVSTLTIQRTQQEDSAVYLCASSLLAGSNTGELFFGEGSRLTVL.

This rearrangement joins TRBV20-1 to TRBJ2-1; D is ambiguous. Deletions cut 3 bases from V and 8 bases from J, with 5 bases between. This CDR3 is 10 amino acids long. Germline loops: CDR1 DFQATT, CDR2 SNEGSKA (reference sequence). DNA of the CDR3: TGCAGTGCTAGTTTCGATGAGCAGTTCTTC. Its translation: CSASFDEQFF.

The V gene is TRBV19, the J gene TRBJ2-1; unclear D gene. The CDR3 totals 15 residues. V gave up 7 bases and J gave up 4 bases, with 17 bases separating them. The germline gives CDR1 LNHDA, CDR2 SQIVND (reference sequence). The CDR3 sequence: CASNAPPMGYNEQFF. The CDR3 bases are TGTGCCAGTAACGCTCCCCCCATGGGGTACAATGAGCAGTTCTTC.

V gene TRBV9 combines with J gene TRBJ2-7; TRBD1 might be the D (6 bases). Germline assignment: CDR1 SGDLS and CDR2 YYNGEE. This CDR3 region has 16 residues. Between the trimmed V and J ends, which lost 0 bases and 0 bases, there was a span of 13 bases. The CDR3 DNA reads TGTGCCAGCAGCGTAGCGACAGGTGGTGGCTCCTACGAGCAGTACTTC. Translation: CASSVATGGGSYEQYF.

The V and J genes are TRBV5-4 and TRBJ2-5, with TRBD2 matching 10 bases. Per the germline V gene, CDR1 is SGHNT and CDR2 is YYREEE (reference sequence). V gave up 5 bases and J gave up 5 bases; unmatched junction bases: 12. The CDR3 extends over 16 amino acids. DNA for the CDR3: TGTGCCAGCAGTAAGCAAAGCGGGGGGGCCGGGGAGACCCAGTACTTC. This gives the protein CASSKQSGGAGETQYF.